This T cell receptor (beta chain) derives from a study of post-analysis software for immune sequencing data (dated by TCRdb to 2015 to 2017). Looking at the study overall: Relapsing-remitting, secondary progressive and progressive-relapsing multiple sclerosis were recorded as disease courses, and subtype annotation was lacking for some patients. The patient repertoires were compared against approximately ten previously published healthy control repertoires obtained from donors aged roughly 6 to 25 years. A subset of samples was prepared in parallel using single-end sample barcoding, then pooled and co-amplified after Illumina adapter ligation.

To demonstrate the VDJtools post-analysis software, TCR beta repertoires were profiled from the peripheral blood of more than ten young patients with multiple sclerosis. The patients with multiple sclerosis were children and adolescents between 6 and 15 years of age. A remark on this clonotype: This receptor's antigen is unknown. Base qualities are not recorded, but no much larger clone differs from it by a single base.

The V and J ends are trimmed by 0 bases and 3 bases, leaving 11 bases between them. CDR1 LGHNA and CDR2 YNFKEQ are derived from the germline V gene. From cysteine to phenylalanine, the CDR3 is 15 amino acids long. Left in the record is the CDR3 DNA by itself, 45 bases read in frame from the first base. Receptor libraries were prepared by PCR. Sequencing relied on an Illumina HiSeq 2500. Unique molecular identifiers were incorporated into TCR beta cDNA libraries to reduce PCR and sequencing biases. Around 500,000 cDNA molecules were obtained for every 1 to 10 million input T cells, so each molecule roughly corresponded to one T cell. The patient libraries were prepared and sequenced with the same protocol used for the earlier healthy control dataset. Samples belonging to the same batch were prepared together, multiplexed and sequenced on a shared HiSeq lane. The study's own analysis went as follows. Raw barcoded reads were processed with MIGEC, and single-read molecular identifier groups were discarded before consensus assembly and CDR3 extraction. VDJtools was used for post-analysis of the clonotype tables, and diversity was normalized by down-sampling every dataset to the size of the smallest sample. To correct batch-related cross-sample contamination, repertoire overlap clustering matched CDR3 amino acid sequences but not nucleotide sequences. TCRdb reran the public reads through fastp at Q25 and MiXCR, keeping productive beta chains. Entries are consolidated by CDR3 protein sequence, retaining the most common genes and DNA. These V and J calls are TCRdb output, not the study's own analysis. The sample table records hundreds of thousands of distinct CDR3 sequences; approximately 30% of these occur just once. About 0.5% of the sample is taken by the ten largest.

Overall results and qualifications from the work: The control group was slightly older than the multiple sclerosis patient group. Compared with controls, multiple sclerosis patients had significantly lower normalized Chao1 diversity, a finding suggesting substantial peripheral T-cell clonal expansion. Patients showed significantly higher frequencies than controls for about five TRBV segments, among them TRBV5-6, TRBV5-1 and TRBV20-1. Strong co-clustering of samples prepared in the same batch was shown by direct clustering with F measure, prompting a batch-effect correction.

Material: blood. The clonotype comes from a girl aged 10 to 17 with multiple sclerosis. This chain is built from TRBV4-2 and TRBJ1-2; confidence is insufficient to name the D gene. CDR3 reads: CASSQDRRHHYGYTF. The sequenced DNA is TGTGCCAGCAGCCAAGATCGGCGACACCACTATGGCTACACCTTC.